This is a list of T cell receptor beta chains from one sample in a study of T cells in Graves' hyperthyroidism and ophthalmopathy. MiXCR, applied by TCRdb to the multiplex PCR reads, yields one record per CDR3 protein. The data contain some 530,000 distinct CDR3 sequences, approximately 23% of them seen just once; the ten biggest clones take up about half. Material: blood. These receptors were collected from a woman between 65 and 79 years old with Graves' ophthalmopathy. Both conserved end residues are part of each CDR3. D genes are given only for firm matches. Clone size is stated in some rows and not others, as once, few, many or a class when expanded.

J gene | V gene | D gene | clone size | CDR3 DNA | CDR3 protein
TRBJ1-3 | TRBV6-5 | . | few | TGTGCCAGCAGTTACTCGGGGACGGACGGAAACACCATATATTTT | CASSYSGTDGNTIYF
TRBJ2-5 | TRBV30 | TRBD2 | few | TGTGCCTGGAGCGGACTAGCGGGAGCAGAGACCCAGTACTTC | CAWSGLAGAETQYF
TRBJ2-4 | TRBV12-3/TRBV12-4 | . | . | TGTGCCAGCAGTCCTGACAGTAACATTCAGTACTTC | CASSPDSNIQYF
TRBJ1-5 | TRBV20-1 | TRBD1 | . | TGCAGTGCTCGGGACAGCACCTATCAGCCCCAGCATTTT | CSARDSTYQPQHF
TRBJ1-1 | TRBV6-1 | TRBD1 | . | TGTGCCAGCAGCCCGGGACAGGGTTTTCTGAACACTGAAGCTTTCTTT | CASSPGQGFLNTEAFF
TRBJ2-5 | TRBV6-6 | TRBD1 | few | TGTGCCAGCAGTTACAGGGGGCAACAAGAGACCCAGTACTTC | CASSYRGQQETQYF
TRBJ2-1 | TRBV28 | . | many | TGTGTAGACGGGAGTTTCTACAATGAGCAGTTCTTC | CVDGSFYNEQFF
TRBJ2-1 | TRBV6-4 | . | once | TGTGCCAGCACAAGGTTCAGCGTTAGCTCCTACAATGAGCAGTTCTTC | CASTRFSVSSYNEQFF
TRBJ1-2 | TRBV19 | . | few | TGTGCCAGTAGTACCCAGGCCAAAGGATATGGCTACACCTTC | CASSTQAKGYGYTF
TRBJ2-1 | TRBV28 | TRBD2 | . | TGTGCCACCCCCGGGACTAGCCGAAATGAGCAGTTCTTC | CATPGTSRNEQFF
TRBJ1-1 | TRBV7-2 | . | many | TGTGCCAGCAGCTTGGGGGCGCGGTTCGCTGAAGCTTTCTTT | CASSLGARFAEAFF
TRBJ2-3 | TRBV6-2/TRBV6-3 | . | . | TGTGCCAGCAGTTACTTTGGGGGCACAGATACGCAGTATTTT | CASSYFGGTDTQYF
TRBJ1-1 | TRBV3-1 | . | many | TGTGCCAGCAGCCAGTGGGGGACTGAAGCTTTCTTT | CASSQWGTEAFF
TRBJ2-1 | TRBV7-9 | TRBD2 | . | TGTGCCAGCGGACGACTAGCCGCGTCCTACAATGAGCAGTTCTTC | CASGRLAASYNEQFF
TRBJ2-5 | TRBV6-5 | TRBD2 | . | TGTGCCAGCAGTTACTCGGGGTTTTTAGGGGCGGGGGGACAAGAGACCCAGTACTTC | CASSYSGFLGAGGQETQYF
TRBJ1-6 | TRBV20-1 | . | few | TGCAGTGCCGACTTAATCAGGGGAAATAATTCACCCCTCCACTTT | CSADLIRGNNSPLHF
TRBJ2-2 | TRBV24-1 | TRBD1 | many | TGTGCCACCAGTGATTCGACAGGGGTTCGCACCGGGGAGCTGTTTTTT | CATSDSTGVRTGELFF
TRBJ1-2 | TRBV6-1 | TRBD1 | few | TGTGCCAGCGGACGGGACAGGCCTAACTATGGCTACACCTTC | CASGRDRPNYGYTF
TRBJ2-1 | TRBV20-1 | TRBD1 | . | TGCAGTGCTAGAGAACCCCAGGGACAGGGTCAGTTCTTC | CSAREPQGQGQFF
TRBJ1-1 | TRBV11-2 | TRBD1 | few | TGTGCCAGCAGTCAGGGACAGGGACTTCTGAGGGGGACTGAAGCTTTCTTT | CASSQGQGLLRGTEAFF
TRBJ2-1 | TRBV11-1 | . | many | TGTGCCAGCAGCCGGGACCAGCTCAATGAGCAGTTCTTC | CASSRDQLNEQFF
TRBJ1-3 | TRBV6-2/TRBV6-3 | . | few | TGTGCCAGCAGCTTAAGACAGACTGGAAACACCATATATTTT | CASSLRQTGNTIYF
TRBJ2-1 | TRBV27 | TRBD2 | few | TGTGCCACCAGTGATGGGGGGGTGTATGAGCAGTTCTTC | CATSDGGVYEQFF
TRBJ2-1 | TRBV5-8 | TRBD1 | . | TGTGCCAGCAGCCAGGGACAGGTGGCCTACAATGAGCAGTTCTTC | CASSQGQVAYNEQFF
TRBJ2-3 | TRBV7-9 | . | many | TGTGCCAGCAGCCTCACCGTGGGGAGCACAGATACGCAGTATTTT | CASSLTVGSTDTQYF
TRBJ2-1 | TRBV5-6 | . | . | TGTGCCAGCAGCTTAGCGGAGACCCTCGAGCAGTTCTTC | CASSLAETLEQFF
TRBJ1-1 | TRBV18 | . | few | TGTGCCAGCTCACCGGCCGGGGGGAGCCTCATGAACACTGAAGCTTTCTTT | CASSPAGGSLMNTEAFF
TRBJ2-5 | TRBV20-1 | TRBD1 | few | TGCAGTGCCCTTGGGACAGTAGGAGAGACCCAGTACTTC | CSALGTVGETQYF
TRBJ2-5 | TRBV12-3/TRBV12-4 | TRBD2 | many | TGTGCCAGCAGCCCCGGGACTAGCGGGAGATTTCGGGAGACCCAGTACTTC | CASSPGTSGRFRETQYF
TRBJ2-2 | TRBV6-1 | . | few | TGTGCCAGCAGTAAGGGGCTAGTTGCCGGGGAGCTGTTTTTT | CASSKGLVAGELFF
TRBJ2-7 | TRBV18 | TRBD2 | . | TGTGCCAGCTCCCGGACTAGCGGGAGGGCCGAGAAAGAGCAGTACTTC | CASSRTSGRAEKEQYF
TRBJ2-1 | TRBV12-3/TRBV12-4 | TRBD2 | many | TGTGCCAGTACCCCGGGACTAGCGGGATCAACCCGCTCCTACAATGAGCAGTTCTTC | CASTPGLAGSTRSYNEQFF
TRBJ1-4 | TRBV20-1 | . | . | TGCAGTGCTAGACAGGGTTTGCGAGAAAAACTGTTTTTT | CSARQGLREKLFF
TRBJ2-1 | TRBV7-2 | . | . | TGTGCCAGCAGGGGGCGGGCGGGAACCTACAATGAGCAGTTCTTC | CASRGRAGTYNEQFF
TRBJ2-7 | TRBV6-2/TRBV6-3 | . | . | TGTGCCAGCAGTTACTCGAGAGGGGTCGAGCAGTACTTC | CASSYSRGVEQYF
TRBJ2-1 | TRBV5-1 | TRBD2 | many | TGCGCCAGCAGCTTTAGCGGGAGGGTGGATGAGCAGTTCTTC | CASSFSGRVDEQFF
TRBJ2-7 | TRBV5-1 | . | many | TGCGCCAGCAGCCTATATCAGACCTACGAGCAGTACTTC | CASSLYQTYEQYF
TRBJ2-5 | TRBV9 | TRBD2 | . | TGTGCCAGCAGCCCAACGACTAGCGGCTCCCGCGAGACCCAGTACTTC | CASSPTTSGSRETQYF
TRBJ1-5 | TRBV19 | TRBD1 | few | TGTGCCAGTAGCAGCGACAGGGACGCCAATCAGCCCCAGCATTTT | CASSSDRDANQPQHF
TRBJ2-3 | TRBV5-1 | . | . | TGCGCCAGCAGCTTGAGCAGCGACACAGATACGCAGTATTTT | CASSLSSDTDTQYF
TRBJ2-5 | TRBV6-2/TRBV6-3 | TRBD2 | few | TGTGCCAGCAGTTACGACCCTAGCGGGAGTCGGGTAGAGACCCAGTACTTC | CASSYDPSGSRVETQYF
TRBJ2-3 | TRBV9 | . | . | TGTGCCAGCAGCGTAGATCGCAGCGGCCCCACAGATACGCAGTATTTT | CASSVDRSGPTDTQYF
TRBJ2-3 | TRBV11-2 | . | many | TGTGCCAGCAGCTTAGATGGTTTGGGGTCCGATACGCAGTATTTT | CASSLDGLGSDTQYF
TRBJ2-7 | TRBV18 | TRBD2 | many | TGTGCCAGCAGCCCTGGACTAGCGGGAGGCGAGCAGTACTTC | CASSPGLAGGEQYF
TRBJ2-6 | TRBV28 | TRBD1 | . | TGTGCCAGCAGCCCGACAGGGCCTGGGGCCAACGTCCTGACTTTC | CASSPTGPGANVLTF